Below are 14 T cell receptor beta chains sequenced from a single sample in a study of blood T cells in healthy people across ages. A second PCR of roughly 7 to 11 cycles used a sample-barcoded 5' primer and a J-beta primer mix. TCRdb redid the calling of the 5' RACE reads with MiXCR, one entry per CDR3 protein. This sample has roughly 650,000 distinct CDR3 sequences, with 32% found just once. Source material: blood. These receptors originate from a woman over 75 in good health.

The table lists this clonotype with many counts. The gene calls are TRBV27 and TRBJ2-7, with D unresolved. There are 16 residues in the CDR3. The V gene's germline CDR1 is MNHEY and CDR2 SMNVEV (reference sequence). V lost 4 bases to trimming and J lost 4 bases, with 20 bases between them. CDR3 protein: CASSYLSSGSRYEQYF. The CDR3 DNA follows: TGTGCCAGCAGTTACTTGAGTTCCGGCAGTAGGTACGAGCAGTACTTC.

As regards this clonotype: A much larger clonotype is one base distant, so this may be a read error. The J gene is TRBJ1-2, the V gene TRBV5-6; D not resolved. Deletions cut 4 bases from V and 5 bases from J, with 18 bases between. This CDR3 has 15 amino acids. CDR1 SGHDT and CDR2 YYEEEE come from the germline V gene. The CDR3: CASSPRTLREYGYTF. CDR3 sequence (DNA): TGTGCCAGCAGCCCCCGGACCCTCCGGGAGTATGGCTACACCTTC.

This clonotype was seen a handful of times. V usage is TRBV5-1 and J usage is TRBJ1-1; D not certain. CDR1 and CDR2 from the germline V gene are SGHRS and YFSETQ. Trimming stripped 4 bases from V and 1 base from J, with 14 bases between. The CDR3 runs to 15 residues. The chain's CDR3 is CASSGSAGGNTEAFF. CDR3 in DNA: TGCGCCAGCAGCGGGAGCGCAGGCGGGAACACTGAAGCTTTCTTT.

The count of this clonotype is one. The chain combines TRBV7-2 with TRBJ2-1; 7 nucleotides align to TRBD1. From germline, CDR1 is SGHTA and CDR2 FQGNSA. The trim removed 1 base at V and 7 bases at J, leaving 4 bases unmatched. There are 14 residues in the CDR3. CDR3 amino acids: CASSLDRGMNEQFF. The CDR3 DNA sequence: TGTGCCAGCAGCTTAGACAGGGGTATGAATGAGCAGTTCTTC.

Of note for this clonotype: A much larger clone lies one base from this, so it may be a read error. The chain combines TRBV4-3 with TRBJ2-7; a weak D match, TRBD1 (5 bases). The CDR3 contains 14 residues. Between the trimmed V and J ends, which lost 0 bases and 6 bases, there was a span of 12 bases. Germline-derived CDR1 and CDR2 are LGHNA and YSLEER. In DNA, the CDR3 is TGCGCCAGCAGCCAAGATCAGGGTAGTGCCGAGCAGTACTTC. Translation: CASSQDQGSAEQYF.

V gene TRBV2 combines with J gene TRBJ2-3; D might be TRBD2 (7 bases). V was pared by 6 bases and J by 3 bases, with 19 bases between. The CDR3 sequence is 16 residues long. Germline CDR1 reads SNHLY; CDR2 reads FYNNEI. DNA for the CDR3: TGTGCCAGCAGCCCCCTTAGGGGGGGTATAACAGATACGCAGTATTTT. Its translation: CASSPLRGGITDTQYF.

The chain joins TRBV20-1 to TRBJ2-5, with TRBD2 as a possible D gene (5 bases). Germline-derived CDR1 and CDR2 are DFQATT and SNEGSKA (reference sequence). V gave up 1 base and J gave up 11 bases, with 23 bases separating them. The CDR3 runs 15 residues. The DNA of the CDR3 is TGCAGTGCTAGAGGACGGGGATCCCTCGACGACGGGCAGTACTTC. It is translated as CSARGRGSLDDGQYF.

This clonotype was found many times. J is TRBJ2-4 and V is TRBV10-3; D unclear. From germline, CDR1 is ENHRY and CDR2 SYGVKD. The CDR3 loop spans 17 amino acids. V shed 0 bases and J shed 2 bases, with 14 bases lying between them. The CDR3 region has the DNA TGTGCCATCAGTGAGTCCGAGAACCCAGGTACCAAAAACATTCAGTACTTC. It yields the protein CAISESENPGTKNIQYF.

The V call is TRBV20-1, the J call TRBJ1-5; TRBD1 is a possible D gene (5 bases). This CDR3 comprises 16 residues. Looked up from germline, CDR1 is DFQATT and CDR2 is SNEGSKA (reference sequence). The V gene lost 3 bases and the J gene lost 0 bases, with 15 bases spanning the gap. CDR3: CSASPYGGGSNQPQHF. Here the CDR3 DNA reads TGCAGTGCTAGCCCCTACGGGGGTGGTAGCAATCAGCCCCAGCATTTT.

DNA for the CDR3: TGCAGTGCTAGAGATCCATGGGGGGAGCGCTCCTACGAGCAGTACTTC. This encodes CSARDPWGERSYEQYF. J is TRBJ2-7 and V is TRBV20-1; the D gene is possibly TRBD2 (6 bases). Looked up from germline, CDR1 is DFQATT and CDR2 is SNEGSKA (reference sequence). The ends were cut back, 0 bases at V and 0 bases at J, with 15 bases in the middle. The CDR3 is made up of 16 amino acids.

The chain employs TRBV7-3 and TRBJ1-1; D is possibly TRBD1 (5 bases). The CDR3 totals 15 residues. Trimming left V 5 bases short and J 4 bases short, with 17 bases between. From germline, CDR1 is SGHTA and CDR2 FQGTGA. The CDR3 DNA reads TGTGCCAGCAGCCCCGGGTTGGGGAGGGGCACTGAAGCTTTCTTT. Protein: CASSPGLGRGTEAFF.

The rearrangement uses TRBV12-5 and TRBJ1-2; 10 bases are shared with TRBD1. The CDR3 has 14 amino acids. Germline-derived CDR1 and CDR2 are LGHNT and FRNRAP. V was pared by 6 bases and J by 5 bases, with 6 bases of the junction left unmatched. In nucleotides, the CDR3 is TGTGCTAGTGGGAAGACAGGGGGCCGTTATGGCTACACCTTC. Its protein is CASGKTGGRYGYTF.

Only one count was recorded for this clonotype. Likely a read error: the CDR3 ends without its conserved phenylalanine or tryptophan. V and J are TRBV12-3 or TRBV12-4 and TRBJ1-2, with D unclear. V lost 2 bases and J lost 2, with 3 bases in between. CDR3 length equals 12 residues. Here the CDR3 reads CASSLQNYGYTY. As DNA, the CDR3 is TGTGCCAGCAGTTTACAAAACTATGGCTACACCTAC.

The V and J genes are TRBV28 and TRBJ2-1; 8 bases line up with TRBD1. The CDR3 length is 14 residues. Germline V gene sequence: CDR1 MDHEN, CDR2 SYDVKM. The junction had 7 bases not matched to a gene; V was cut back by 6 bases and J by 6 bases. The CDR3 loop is CASSRQGYRNEQFF. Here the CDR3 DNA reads TGTGCCAGCAGCCGACAGGGGTATCGCAATGAGCAGTTCTTC.